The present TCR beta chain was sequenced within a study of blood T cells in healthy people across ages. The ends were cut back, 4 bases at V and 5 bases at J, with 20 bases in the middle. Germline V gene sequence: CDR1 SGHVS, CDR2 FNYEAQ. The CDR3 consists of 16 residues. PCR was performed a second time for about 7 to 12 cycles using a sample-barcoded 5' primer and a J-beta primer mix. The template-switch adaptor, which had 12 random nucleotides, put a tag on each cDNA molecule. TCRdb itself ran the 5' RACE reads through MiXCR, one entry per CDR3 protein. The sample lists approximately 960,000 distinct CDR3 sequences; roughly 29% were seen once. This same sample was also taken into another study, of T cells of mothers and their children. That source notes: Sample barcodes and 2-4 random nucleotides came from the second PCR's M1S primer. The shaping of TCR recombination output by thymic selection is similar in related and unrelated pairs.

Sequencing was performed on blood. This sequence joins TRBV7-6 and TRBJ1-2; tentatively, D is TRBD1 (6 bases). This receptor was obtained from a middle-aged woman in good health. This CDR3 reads CASSSQIAGVSYGYTF. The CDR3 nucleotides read TGTGCCAGCAGCTCCCAAATCGCAGGGGTTTCTTATGGCTACACCTTC.